These 32 T cell receptor beta chains were sequenced from one sample in a study of T cells in Graves' hyperthyroidism and ophthalmopathy. Template material for amplifying TCR beta CDR3 regions consisted of RNA transcripts. The primer set for the first-round RT-PCR of the TCR CDR3 was HTBI. TCRdb called the multiplex PCR reads again in MiXCR, with one record for every CDR3 protein. Of around 300,000 distinct CDR3 sequences listed, less than 30% are singletons. Specimen: blood. These receptors were obtained from a man aged 35 to 55 with Graves' hyperthyroidism that later progressed to Graves' ophthalmopathy.

The rearrangement joins TRBV18 to TRBJ2-7; 7 positions agree with TRBD2. The germline gives CDR1 KGHSH, CDR2 LQKENI. The CDR3 totals 14 residues. V trimming: 4 bases; J trimming: 2 bases; junction bases outside the gene matches: 5. In DNA, the CDR3 is TGTGCCAGCTCACTACGGGGGGTCGCCTACGAGCAGTACTTC. Translating it yields CASSLRGVAYEQYF.

This clonotype was recorded at least ten times. The chain links TRBV6-2 or TRBV6-3 to TRBJ1-1; the D gene is possibly TRBD1 (5 bases). The CDR3 consists of 15 residues. CDR1 MNHEY and CDR2 SVGEGT come from the germline V gene. V gave up 6 bases and J gave up 5 bases, with 19 bases separating them. CDR3 protein: CASRDGGQFWTEAFF. CDR3 nucleotides: TGTGCCAGCAGGGATGGGGGTCAGTTTTGGACTGAAGCTTTCTTT.

The table lists this clonotype with many counts. The CDR3 loop reads CASSQAPHMSGAYEQYF. CDR3 nucleotide sequence: TGCGCCAGCAGCCAAGCTCCCCATATGAGCGGAGCCTACGAGCAGTACTTC. This sequence joins TRBV4-1 and TRBJ2-7; D is possibly TRBD2 (5 bases). CDR1 is MGHRA, CDR2 YSYEKL, per germline. The CDR3 extends over 17 amino acids. Trimming removed 1 base at V and 2 bases at J, with 18 bases between.

This clonotype has ten or more counts. This chain links TRBV30 with TRBJ1-2; D not certain. This CDR3 has 14 residues. Trimming removed 0 bases at V and 6 bases at J, with 14 bases between. The germline CDR1 and CDR2 sequences are GTSNPN and SVGIG (reference sequence). Here the CDR3 DNA reads TGTGCCTGGAGTGTACGGGCTAATCTGGATGGCTACACCTTC. This encodes CAWSVRANLDGYTF.

This clonotype was found many times. The CDR3 region is CASSLVTAEWDTGELFF. CDR3 nucleotide sequence: TGTGCCAGCAGTTTGGTAACTGCAGAGTGGGACACCGGGGAGCTGTTTTTT. The chain has TRBV27 and TRBJ2-2, with D unclear. Germline CDR1 and CDR2: MNHEY and SMNVEV (reference sequence). Between the trimmed V and J ends, which lost 3 bases and 3 bases, there was a span of 17 bases. There are 17 residues in the CDR3.

This clonotype came up many times. V and J are TRBV6-5 and TRBJ1-2, with TRBD1 identical over 7 bases. The junction had 9 bases not matched to a gene; V was cut back by 5 bases and J by 6 bases. CDR1 and CDR2 from the germline V gene are MNHEY and SVGAGI. The CDR3 covers 14 residues. The CDR3 DNA follows: TGTGCCAGCAGTCACCCGACAGGGAAGAATGGCTACACCTTC. The encoded protein is CASSHPTGKNGYTF.

This clonotype came up many times. The J gene is TRBJ1-2, the V gene TRBV6-5; 7 positions agree with TRBD1. Trimming took 8 bases from V and 7 from J; bases not matched to a gene: 13. This CDR3 region has 14 residues. In germline, CDR1 is MNHEY, CDR2 SVGAGI. The CDR3 DNA is TGTGCCAGCGAACACGAGACAGGGTTTAGTGGCTACACCTTC. Its protein is CASEHETGFSGYTF.

CDR3 loop: CASSAVWVSISYEQYF. DNA of the CDR3: TGTGCCAGCAGTGCCGTATGGGTGTCGATCTCCTACGAGCAGTACTTC. The genes are TRBV6-2 or TRBV6-3 and TRBJ2-7; no reliable D call. V was pared by 5 bases and J by 0 bases, with 17 bases between. The germline gives CDR1 MNHEY, CDR2 SVGEGT. The CDR3 consists of 16 residues.

Many counts were recorded for this clonotype. V gene TRBV30 combines with J gene TRBJ1-1; no clear D. Germline lookup yields CDR1 GTSNPN and CDR2 SVGIG (reference sequence). CDR3 size: 15 residues. The V gene lost 0 bases and the J gene lost 1 base, with 12 bases spanning the gap. The CDR3 bases are TGTGCCTGGAGTGTACGATCTCTAAAGAACACTGAAGCTTTCTTT. It is translated as CAWSVRSLKNTEAFF.

The chain joins TRBV20-1 to TRBJ2-6; D is perhaps TRBD1 (5 bases). V lost 5 bases to trimming and J lost 4 bases, with 12 bases between them. Germline-derived CDR1 and CDR2 are DFQATT and SNEGSKA (reference sequence). The CDR3 consists of 14 residues. Here the CDR3 reads CSAPTVSGANVLTF. Here the CDR3 DNA reads TGCAGTGCTCCGACAGTATCCGGGGCCAACGTCCTGACTTTC.

This clonotype was seen ten or more times. V gene TRBV19 combines with J gene TRBJ2-7, with TRBD1 matching 10 bases. The CDR3 consists of 17 residues. Looked up from germline, CDR1 is LNHDA and CDR2 is SQIVND (reference sequence). V dropped 2 bases and J dropped 2; count of bases not matched to a gene: 9. As DNA, the CDR3 is TGTGCCAGTAGTATAAGGGTGTCGGGGACAGGGGCCTACGAGCAGTACTTC. This gives the protein CASSIRVSGTGAYEQYF.

At least ten counts were recorded for this clonotype. The V gene is TRBV6-5, the J gene TRBJ1-1; D perhaps matches TRBD1 (6 bases). The V gene lost 7 bases and the J gene lost 5 bases, with 14 bases spanning the gap. Germline V gene lookup returns CDR1 MNHEY and CDR2 SVGAGI. The CDR3 runs to 13 residues. The CDR3 nucleotides read TGTGCCAGCAAGGACAGCCTGGGGACTGAAGCTTTCTTT. Protein sequence: CASKDSLGTEAFF.

At least ten counts were recorded for this clonotype. The V call is TRBV24-1, the J call TRBJ1-2, with 7 positions matching TRBD1. Trimming took 3 bases from V and 10 from J; bases not matched to a gene: 10. Germline V gene data show CDR1 as KGHDR and CDR2 as SFDVKD. This CDR3 is built from 14 residues. This CDR3 is CATSDARQGFDYTF. The CDR3 region has the DNA TGTGCCACCAGTGATGCACGACAGGGCTTCGACTACACCTTC.

This clonotype showed up just a few times. Possible read error: a much larger clone is one base away. V is TRBV7-2 and J is TRBJ1-1; D is uncertain. The CDR3 sequence is 14 residues long. CDR1 SGHTA and CDR2 FQGNSA come from the germline V gene. The DNA of the CDR3 is TGTGCCAGCCGGACTGAGGGTACGAACACTGATGCTTTCTTT. It yields the protein CASRTEGTNTDAFF.

This clonotype was counted many times. The chain couples TRBV2 to TRBJ2-5; TRBD1 matches at 10 bases. The V and J ends lost 4 bases and 2 bases, in that order; junction bases with no gene match: 16. CDR3 size: 19 residues. Germline V gene sequence: CDR1 SNHLY, CDR2 FYNNEI. The chain's CDR3 is CASSVPSGTGELDQETQYF. As DNA, the CDR3 is TGTGCCAGCAGTGTTCCTTCCGGGACAGGGGAGTTGGATCAAGAGACCCAGTACTTC.

This clonotype was recorded at least ten times. The chain couples TRBV11-2 to TRBJ2-7; D is ambiguous. Germline assignment: CDR1 SGHAT and CDR2 FQNNGV. V was clipped by 0 bases and J by 5 bases, with 11 bases between them. CDR3 length equals 14 residues. The CDR3 DNA follows: TGTGCCAGCAGCTTAGATCCGGCAGTTGACGAGCAGTACTTC. Translation: CASSLDPAVDEQYF.

This clonotype has ten or more counts. The chain employs TRBV19 and TRBJ1-5; no clear D gene. CDR1 is LNHDA, CDR2 SQIVND, per germline (reference sequence). Trimming took off 9 bases at V and 7 bases at J, with 22 bases between the two ends. CDR3 length equals 15 residues. The CDR3 nucleotides read TGTGCCAGCCTTCCCCTATCCCAGGTGGGCCAGCCCCAGCATTTT. This encodes CASLPLSQVGQPQHF.

This clonotype has at least ten counts. The chain combines TRBV24-1 with TRBJ2-3, with no clear D. Looked up from germline, CDR1 is KGHDR and CDR2 is SFDVKD. The CDR3 runs to 14 residues. Between the trimmed V and J ends, which lost 3 bases and 5 bases, there was a span of 11 bases. CDR3 sequence reads: CATSDGYLGDTQYF. CDR3 nucleotide sequence: TGTGCCACCAGTGATGGTTACTTAGGAGATACGCAGTATTTT.

This clonotype appeared a few times. The V call is TRBV6-2 or TRBV6-3, the J call TRBJ2-7, with TRBD2 matching over 7 bases. With 7 bases clipped from V and 5 bases from J, the junction kept 5 bases outside the gene matches. CDR3 length: 12 amino acids. Germline CDR1 and CDR2: MNHEY and SVGEGT. Here the CDR3 DNA reads TGTGCCAGCAACGGGAGGCCCGACGAGCAGTACTTC. It is translated as CASNGRPDEQYF.

V and J are TRBV27 and TRBJ1-5; 8 bases align to TRBD1. In germline, CDR1 is MNHEY, CDR2 SMNVEV (reference sequence). The V segment lost 5 bases and the J segment 7 bases; nucleotides outside the gene matches: 16. The CDR3 covers 17 residues. The CDR3 DNA follows: TGTGCCAGCAGTCCCCTCCGGACAGGGAAATTAAGACAGCCCCAGCATTTT. Its translation: CASSPLRTGKLRQPQHF.

The chain employs TRBV12-3 or TRBV12-4 and TRBJ2-7, with 7 bases lining up with TRBD2. Unmatched junction bases numbered 27, after V lost 1 base and J lost 3 bases. CDR3 length: 22 amino acids. This CDR3 is CASSLVHWAGGPWRRESYEQYF. CDR3 DNA: TGTGCCAGCAGTTTAGTTCATTGGGCAGGAGGGCCCTGGAGGCGGGAGAGCTACGAGCAGTACTTC.

This clonotype has at least ten counts. This rearrangement joins TRBV20-1 to TRBJ1-1; weak D call: TRBD1 (5 bases). Germline-derived CDR1 and CDR2 are DFQATT and SNEGSKA (reference sequence). Trimming removed 5 bases at V and 11 bases at J, with 12 bases between. This CDR3 region has 10 residues. The CDR3 DNA sequence: TGCAGTGCTGGGGGGGAGTGGGCTTTCTTT. Protein product: CSAGGEWAFF.

This clonotype has just one count. This rearrangement joins TRBV28 to TRBJ2-2; D is perhaps TRBD1 or TRBD2 (5 bases each). With 5 bases removed from V and 5 bases from J, the gap between germline ends came to 21 bases. The CDR3 runs to 17 residues. Germline V lookup: CDR1 MDHEN, CDR2 SYDVKM. The CDR3 sequence: CASSPGEWQGVTGELFF. CDR3 bases: TGTGCCAGCAGTCCTGGGGAGTGGCAGGGTGTAACCGGGGAGCTGTTTTTT. The complete variable domain, with remaining parts taken from reference TRBV28 and TRBJ2-2, reads DVKVTQSSRYLVKRTGEKVFLECVQDMDHENMFWYRQDPGLGLRLIYFSYDVKMKEKGDIPEGYSVSREKKERFSLILESASTNQTSMYLCASSPGEWQGVTGELFFGEGSRLTVL.

This clonotype was seen ten or more times. This CDR3 reads CASSPNGQSSYEQYF. The DNA of the CDR3 is TGTGCCAGCAGCCCGAACGGACAGAGCTCCTACGAGCAGTACTTC. The chain has TRBV5-5 and TRBJ2-7; possible D gene TRBD1, 6 bases. Trimming removed 4 bases at V and 0 bases at J, with 14 bases between. The CDR3 has 15 amino acids. CDR1 is SGHKS, CDR2 YYEKEE, per germline (reference sequence).

This clonotype appeared many times. This chain connects TRBV28 to TRBJ2-7; the D is unclear. The germline V gene encodes CDR1 MDHEN and CDR2 SYDVKM. V lost 8 bases, J lost 6 bases, and 8 bases lay in between. This CDR3 contains 10 residues. DNA for the CDR3: TGTGCCAGCGGGATTCTCGAGCAGTACTTC. Amino acids: CASGILEQYF.

This clonotype was seen at least ten times. The CDR3 coding sequence is TGTGCCAGCAGCTTACACCCCGGGCAGGGACCCTACGAGCAGTACTTC. This codes for CASSLHPGQGPYEQYF. The chain combines TRBV11-3 with TRBJ2-7; perhaps D is TRBD1 or TRBD2 (5 bases each). Germline V gene data show CDR1 as SGHNT and CDR2 as YENEEA. This CDR3 is 16 amino acids long. V shed 2 bases and J shed 2 bases, with 16 bases lying between them. The whole variable domain, remainder taken from reference TRBV11-3 and TRBJ2-7, is EAGVVQSPRYKIIEKKQPVAFWCNPISGHNTLYWYLQNLGQGPELLIRYENEEAVDDSQLPKDRFSAERLKGVDSTLKIQPAELGDSAVYLCASSLHPGQGPYEQYFGPGTRLTVT.

The rearrangement links TRBV27 to TRBJ2-7; D may be TRBD1 (8 bases). CDR1 is MNHEY, CDR2 SMNVEV, per germline (reference sequence). CDR3 length: 14 residues. Trimming pared 6 bases from V and 4 bases from J, leaving 16 bases between. The CDR3 spells CASSLNRGGYEQYF. The CDR3 nucleotides are TGTGCCAGCAGCCTTAACAGGGGGGGATACGAGCAGTACTTC.

The V call is TRBV6-1, the J call TRBJ2-2; D is perhaps TRBD1 (5 bases). Deletions cut 8 bases from V and 1 base from J, with 17 bases between. CDR3 length: 16 amino acids. Germline CDR1 is MNHNS and CDR2 is SASEGT. This CDR3 is CASRQLGQGNTGELFF. The CDR3 region has the DNA TGTGCCAGCCGTCAGTTAGGGCAGGGGAACACCGGGGAGCTGTTTTTT.

This clonotype has ten or more counts. This chain joins TRBV4-1 and TRBJ1-2; D is uncertain. Looked up from germline, CDR1 is MGHRA and CDR2 is YSYEKL. CDR3 length equals 14 residues. Trimming cost V 1 base and J 4 bases, with 10 bases left between them. The CDR3 DNA follows: TGCGCCAGCAGCCAAGCCATATATCGCTATGGCTACACCTTC. It translates to CASSQAIYRYGYTF.

At least ten counts were recorded for this clonotype. The J gene is TRBJ2-7, the V gene TRBV18, with D possibly TRBD2 on 5 matching bases. The V end lost 0 bases, the J end lost 5 bases, and 17 bases lay between the germline ends. Per germline, CDR1 KGHSH and CDR2 LQKENI. The CDR3 is 16 residues long. For the CDR3, the DNA is TGTGCCAGCTCACCACCTAATCGGGAAGCCCTGCACGAGCAGTACTTC. Translation: CASSPPNREALHEQYF.

This clonotype was counted many times. V gene TRBV6-1 combines with J gene TRBJ2-1; D possibly uses TRBD1 or TRBD2 (6 bases each). This CDR3 spans 13 amino acids. V was shortened by 1 base and J by 8 bases, with 9 bases between the two germline ends. Germline lookup yields CDR1 MNHNS and CDR2 SASEGT. CDR3 sequence reads: CASSEGGADEQFF. The CDR3 DNA sequence: TGTGCCAGCAGTGAAGGGGGGGCAGATGAGCAGTTCTTC.

The V and J genes are TRBV7-2 and TRBJ1-2; D remains unclear. V lost 5 bases and J 4 bases, leaving 17 bases between the germline ends. In germline, CDR1 is SGHTA, CDR2 FQGNSA. CDR3 length: 15 amino acids. The CDR3 loop is CASSPSLGIGYGYTF. As DNA, the CDR3 is TGTGCCAGCAGCCCGAGTCTGGGGATCGGCTATGGCTACACCTTC. The variable domain in full, completed from reference TRBV7-2 and TRBJ1-2, reads GAGVSQSPSNKVTEKGKDVELRCDPISGHTALYWYRQSLGQGLEFLIYFQGNSAPDKSGLPSDRFSAERTGGSVSTLTIQRTQQEDSAVYLCASSPSLGIGYGYTFGSGTRLTVV.